Each of the 19 T cell receptor beta chains below was sequenced from the same sample in a study of response to subunit inactivated influenza vaccine. TCRdb itself ran the RT-PCR reads through MiXCR, one entry per CDR3 protein. The sample gives about 780,000 distinct CDR3 sequences, approximately 18% of which show up once; approximately 11% is in the top ten. Specimen: PBMCs from blood, collected more than 4 days after vaccination. The source is a man in his forties or fifties who received an inactivated influenza vaccine.

The V gene is TRBV29-1, the J gene TRBJ1-2, with D hard to call. CDR3 length equals 13 residues. Per germline, CDR1 SQVTM and CDR2 ANQGSEA. V lost 2 bases to trimming and J lost 0 bases, with 7 bases between them. The CDR3 DNA follows: TGCAGCGTTGAAAAGGGTACTAACTATGGCTACACCTTC. This sequence encodes CSVEKGTNYGYTF.

This clonotype has a handful of counts. J is TRBJ2-3 and V is TRBV6-1, with 9 bases matching TRBD1. The V gene's germline CDR1 is MNHNS and CDR2 SASEGT. CDR3 length equals 15 residues. J was trimmed by 1 base and V by 5 bases; bases with no gene match: 4. For the CDR3, the DNA is TGTGCCAGCAGTATGACAGGGGGAGGCACAGATACGCAGTATTTT. Translating it yields CASSMTGGGTDTQYF.

This clonotype was observed a handful of times. The chain carries TRBV12-3 or TRBV12-4 and TRBJ1-5, with D possibly matching TRBD1 (5 bases). V dropped 3 bases and J dropped 3 bases, with 12 bases sitting between them. The CDR3 has 15 residues. The CDR3 nucleotides read TGTGCCAGCAGTTTTAAGTCAGGGACCAATCAGCCCCAGCATTTT. The encoded protein is CASSFKSGTNQPQHF.

The genes are TRBV20-1 and TRBJ1-1, with 7 bases aligning to TRBD1. In germline, CDR1 is DFQATT, CDR2 SNEGSKA (reference sequence). This CDR3 has 12 residues. CDR3 nucleotide sequence: TGCAGGTCGACAGGGATGAACACTGAAGCTTTCTTT. It encodes CRSTGMNTEAFF.

The chain recombines TRBV4-3 with TRBJ2-1; the match to TRBD2 covers 7 bases. Trimming took 0 bases from V and 6 from J; bases not matched to a gene: 11. Germline lookup yields CDR1 LGHNA and CDR2 YSLEER. The CDR3 runs 17 residues. CDR3 amino acids: CASSQDLGGGALNEQFF. The CDR3 nucleotides are TGCGCCAGCAGCCAAGATTTAGGCGGGGGAGCCCTCAATGAGCAGTTCTTC.

V and J are TRBV30 and TRBJ2-5; TRBD2 might be the D (5 bases). Per germline, CDR1 GTSNPN and CDR2 SVGIG (reference sequence). V shed 1 base and J shed 5 bases, with 8 bases lying between them. This CDR3 spans 12 amino acids. The CDR3 nucleotides read TGTGCCTGGAGTGCAAGAGGGGAGACCCAGTACTTC. Translation: CAWSARGETQYF.

The chain uses TRBV5-1 and TRBJ2-7; 9 positions match TRBD2. CDR3 length: 17 amino acids. Germline lookup yields CDR1 SGHRS and CDR2 YFSETQ. V shed 1 base and J 0 bases; nucleotides not matched to a gene: 8. Here the CDR3 DNA reads TGCGCCAGCAGCTTGTATCGACTAGCGGATAGCTCCTACGAGCAGTACTTC. Its protein is CASSLYRLADSSYEQYF. The variable domain in full, with the rest retrieved from reference TRBV5-1 and TRBJ2-7, is KAGVTQTPRYLIKTRGQQVTLSCSPISGHRSVSWYQQTPGQGLQFLFEYFSETQRNKGNFPGRFSGRQFSNSRSEMNVSTLELGDSALYLCASSLYRLADSSYEQYFGPGTRLTVT.

Here the CDR3 reads CASSLGAASSNQPQHF. The CDR3 region has the DNA TGTGCCAGCAGCTTAGGTGCGGCGAGCAGCAATCAGCCCCAGCATTTT. V is TRBV7-6 and J is TRBJ1-5; D is undetermined. Trimming left V 1 base short and J 1 base short, with 11 bases between. Germline V gene data show CDR1 as SGHVS and CDR2 as FNYEAQ. CDR3 length equals 16 residues. Full variable domain (remainder filled in from reference TRBV7-6 and TRBJ1-5): GAGVSQSPRYKVTKRGQDVALRCDPISGHVSLYWYRQALGQGPEFLTYFNYEAQQDKSGLPNDRFSAERPEGSISTLTIQRTEQRDSAMYRCASSLGAASSNQPQHFGDGTRLSIL.

The chain combines TRBV4-3 with TRBJ1-4, with D possibly TRBD1 on 6 matching bases. Trimming took 2 bases from V and 5 from J, leaving 9 bases between them. This CDR3 is 14 amino acids long. CDR1 and CDR2 from the germline V gene are LGHNA and YSLEER. CDR3 residues: CASSQQQGNEKLFF. The CDR3 DNA follows: TGCGCCAGCAGCCAACAACAGGGCAATGAAAAACTGTTTTTT.

The rearrangement links TRBV20-1 to TRBJ2-2; D is unclear. Deletions cut 4 bases from V and 4 bases from J, with 16 bases between. The CDR3 runs to 15 residues. Germline CDR1 reads DFQATT; CDR2 reads SNEGSKA (reference sequence). CDR3 in amino acids: CSAIGTAPFTGELFF. Written as DNA, the CDR3 is TGCAGTGCTATAGGAACGGCTCCTTTCACCGGGGAGCTGTTTTTT.

This clonotype was counted a few times. This chain uses TRBV5-1 with TRBJ1-5; D uncertain. V lost 3 bases and J lost 0, with 22 bases in between. The CDR3 runs 19 residues. CDR1 is SGHRS and CDR2 is YFSETQ in the germline V gene. The CDR3 sequence: CASSWRVRSGRDSNQPQHF. The CDR3 nucleotides are TGCGCCAGCAGCTGGAGGGTTAGGTCGGGAAGGGATAGCAATCAGCCCCAGCATTTT.

This clonotype showed up just a few times. The chain employs TRBV29-1 and TRBJ2-6, with D unresolved. Germline V CDR1 and CDR2: SQVTM, ANQGSEA. Trimming removed 2 bases at V and 1 base at J, with 9 bases between. The CDR3 totals 15 residues. The DNA for the CDR3 is TGCAGCGTTGAATTGGGTGGGTCTGGGGCCAACGTCCTGACTTTC. As protein: CSVELGGSGANVLTF. Full variable domain (outside the CDR3, taken from reference TRBV29-1 and TRBJ2-6): SAVISQKPSRDICQRGTSLTIQCQVDSQVTMMFWYRQQPGQSLTLIATANQGSEATYESGFVIDKFPISRPNLTFSTLTVSNMSPEDSSIYLCSVELGGSGANVLTFGAGSRLTVL.

V is TRBV9 and J is TRBJ2-1, with D perhaps TRBD2 (6 bases). The V end lost 0 bases, the J end lost 6 bases, and 13 bases lay between the germline ends. CDR1 is SGDLS and CDR2 is YYNGEE in the germline V gene. This CDR3 region has 15 residues. The CDR3 reads CASSVAARGLNEQFF. The CDR3 DNA sequence: TGTGCCAGCAGCGTAGCGGCGCGGGGTCTCAATGAGCAGTTCTTC.

Concerning this clonotype itself: A read error may be the cause here, since a much bigger clone is one base away. The V gene is TRBV6-6, the J gene TRBJ1-1; TRBD1 might be the D (6 bases). This CDR3 is built from 12 residues. The germline V gene encodes CDR1 MNHNY and CDR2 SVGAGI (reference sequence). Trimming removed 7 bases at V and 5 bases at J, with 11 bases between. The CDR3 DNA reads TGTGCCAGCATACAGGGACGGACTGAAGCTTTCTTT. Translating it yields CASIQGRTEAFF.

This CDR3 reads CASSPRAGENEQFF. For the CDR3, the DNA is TGTGCCAGCTCACCTCGAGCAGGGGAGAATGAGCAGTTCTTC. V gene TRBV18 combines with J gene TRBJ2-1; a weak D match, TRBD1 (6 bases). Germline lookup yields CDR1 KGHSH and CDR2 LQKENI. The CDR3 sequence is 14 residues long. V was trimmed by 3 bases and J by 7 bases, leaving 13 bases between them.

To note about this clonotype: A read error may explain this, as a much larger clone is one base away. The chain couples TRBV6-1 to TRBJ2-1; 8 bases map to TRBD2. The CDR3 has 16 residues. Germline assignment: CDR1 MNHNS and CDR2 SASEGT. CDR3 bases: TGTGGCAGCAGGCCCCACAGCGGGAGCTCCTACAATGAGCAGTTCTTC. This gives the protein CGSRPHSGSSYNEQFF.

The genes are TRBV9 and TRBJ2-2; 9 bases fit TRBD2. With 0 bases clipped from V and 2 bases from J, the junction kept 2 bases outside the gene matches. The CDR3 runs 16 residues. The germline V gene encodes CDR1 SGDLS and CDR2 YYNGEE. The CDR3 bases are TGTGCCAGCAGCGTAGGCGGGAGGGCCAACACCGGGGAGCTGTTTTTT. Translation: CASSVGGRANTGELFF.

In the case of this clonotype: Mismatch with germline at one junction end may stem from a read error. The J gene is TRBJ2-2, the V gene TRBV4-2, with a possible D match to TRBD1 (5 bases). The CDR3 contains 14 residues. CDR1 LGHNA and CDR2 YNFKEQ come from the germline V gene. DNA of the CDR3: TGTGCCAGCAACCAACAGGTGAACACCGGGGAGCTGTTTTTT. Its translation is CASNQQVNTGELFF.

This clonotype was picked up many times. The chain is built from TRBV12-3 or TRBV12-4 and TRBJ2-1; D gene uncertain. This CDR3 has 12 amino acids. V lost 3 bases and J 10 bases, leaving 10 bases between the germline ends. The CDR3 DNA reads as TGTGCCAGCAGTTTCCCGGTAGGAGAGCAGTTCTTC. Translating gives CASSFPVGEQFF.